The clone carrying this T cell receptor (beta chain) was counted between two and nine times. Antigen specificity is unknown. Individual cDNA molecules received unique molecular identifiers during library preparation. TCRdb independently ran MiXCR on the 5' RACE reads; one entry per CDR3 protein. This table holds around 64,000 distinct CDR3 sequences, 10% to 15% found once. This entry comes from a study of early T cells in non-severe SARS-CoV-2 infection. Study information: Sequencing targeted bulk RNA from unsorted whole blood, leaving chains unpaired.

Study-level points and caveats: Matching against VDJdb likely underestimated virus-specific expansions, favoring anti-spike CD8.

This CDR3 has 13 amino acids. Between the trimmed V and J ends, which lost 3 bases and 4 bases, there was a span of 8 bases. Germline loops: CDR1 SGHTS, CDR2 YDEGEE. The genes are TRBV5-8 and TRBJ1-5; D remains unclear. Sequences were obtained from whole blood. The receptor comes from an adult who was a healthcare worker with PCR-confirmed SARS-CoV-2 infection or an uninfected control (not recorded which). CDR3 DNA sequence: TGTGCCAGCAGCTACAGCCAAAATCAGCCCCAGCATTTT. As protein: CASSYSQNQPQHF.